This TCR beta chain was identified during a study of blood T cells in healthy people across ages. Trimming cost V 7 bases and J 0 bases, with 5 bases left between them. This CDR3 is built from 11 residues. Per germline, CDR1 SQVTM and CDR2 ANQGSEA. Points from the study as a whole: Diversity was higher, and naive CD4+ cells more numerous, in long-lived donors than in aged donors.

Remarks on this clonotype: As yet, its antigen is unknown.

Healthy Caucasian individuals from Russia aged 6 to 90 served as donors. Sample-barcoded 5' priming and a J-beta primer mix drove a second PCR of about 7 to 11 cycles. A template-switch adaptor that had 12 random nucleotides put a tag on each cDNA molecule. TCRdb independently ran MiXCR on the 5' RACE reads; one entry per CDR3 protein. The sample records 1.5 million or so distinct CDR3 sequences, 35% to 45% being singletons. The chain combines TRBV29-1 with TRBJ2-3; D is uncertain. The sample consisted of blood. This clonotype originated in a young woman in good health. CDR3 sequence: CSGTSTDTQYF. In DNA, the CDR3 is TGCAGCGGTACTAGCACAGATACGCAGTATTTT.